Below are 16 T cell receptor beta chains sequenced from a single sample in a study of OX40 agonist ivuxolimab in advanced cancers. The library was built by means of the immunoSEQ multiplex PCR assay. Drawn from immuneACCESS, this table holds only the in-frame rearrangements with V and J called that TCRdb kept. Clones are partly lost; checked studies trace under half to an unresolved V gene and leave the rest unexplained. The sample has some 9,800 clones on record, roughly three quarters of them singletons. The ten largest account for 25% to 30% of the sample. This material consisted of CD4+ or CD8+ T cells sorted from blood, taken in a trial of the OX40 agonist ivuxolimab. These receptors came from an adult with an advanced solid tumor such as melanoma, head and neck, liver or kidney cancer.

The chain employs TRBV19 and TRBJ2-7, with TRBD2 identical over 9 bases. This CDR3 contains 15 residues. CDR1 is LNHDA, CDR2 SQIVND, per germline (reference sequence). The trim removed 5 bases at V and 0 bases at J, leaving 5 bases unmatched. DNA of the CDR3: TGTGCCAGTAGTCCCCTAGCGGGGAGCTCCTACGAGCAGTACTTC. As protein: CASSPLAGSSYEQYF. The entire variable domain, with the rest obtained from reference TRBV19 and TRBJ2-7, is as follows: DGGITQSPKYLFRKEGQNVTLSCEQNLNHDAMYWYRQDPGQGLRLIYYSQIVNDFQKGDIAEGYSVSREKKESFPLTVTSAQKNPTAFYLCASSPLAGSSYEQYFGPGTRLTVT.

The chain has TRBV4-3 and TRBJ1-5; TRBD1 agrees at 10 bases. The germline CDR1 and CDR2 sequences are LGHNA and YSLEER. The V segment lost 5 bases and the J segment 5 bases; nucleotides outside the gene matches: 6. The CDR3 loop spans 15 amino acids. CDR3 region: CASSWTGTGDQPQHF. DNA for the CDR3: TGCGCCAGCAGCTGGACCGGGACAGGGGATCAGCCCCAGCATTTT.

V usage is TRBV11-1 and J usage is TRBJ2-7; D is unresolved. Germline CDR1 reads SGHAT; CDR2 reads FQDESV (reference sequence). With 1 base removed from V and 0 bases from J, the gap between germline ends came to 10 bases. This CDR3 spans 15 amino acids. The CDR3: CASSLGRISSYEQYF. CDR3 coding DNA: TGTGCCAGCAGCTTAGGACGGATTAGCTCCTACGAGCAGTACTTC. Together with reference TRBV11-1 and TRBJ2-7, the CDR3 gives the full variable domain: EAEVAQSPRYKITEKSQAVAFWCDPISGHATLYWYRQILGQGPELLVQFQDESVVDDSQLPKDRFSAERLKGVDSTLKIQPAELGDSAMYLCASSLGRISSYEQYFGPGTRLTVT.

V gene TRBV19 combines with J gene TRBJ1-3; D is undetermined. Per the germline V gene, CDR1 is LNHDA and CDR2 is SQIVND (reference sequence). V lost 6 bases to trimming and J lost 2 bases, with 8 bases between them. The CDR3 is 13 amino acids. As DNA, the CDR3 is TGTGCCAGTAGCCAAACCACTGGAAACACCATATATTTT. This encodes CASSQTTGNTIYF.

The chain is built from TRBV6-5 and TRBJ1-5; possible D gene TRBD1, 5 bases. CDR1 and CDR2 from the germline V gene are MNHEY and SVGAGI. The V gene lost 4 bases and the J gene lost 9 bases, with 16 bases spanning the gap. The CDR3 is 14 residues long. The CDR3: CASSFDQGRRPQHF. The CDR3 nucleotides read TGTGCCAGCAGTTTTGATCAGGGACGGCGGCCCCAGCATTTT.

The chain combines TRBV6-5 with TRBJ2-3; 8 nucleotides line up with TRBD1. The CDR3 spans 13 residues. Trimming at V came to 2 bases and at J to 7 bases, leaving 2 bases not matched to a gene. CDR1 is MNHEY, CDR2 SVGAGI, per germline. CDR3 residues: CASSYGQGNTQYF. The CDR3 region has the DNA TGTGCCAGCAGTTACGGACAGGGAAATACGCAGTATTTT.

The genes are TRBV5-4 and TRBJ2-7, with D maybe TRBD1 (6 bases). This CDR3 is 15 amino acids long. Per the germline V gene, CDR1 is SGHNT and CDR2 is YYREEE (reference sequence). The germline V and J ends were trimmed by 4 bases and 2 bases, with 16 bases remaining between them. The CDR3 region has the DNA TGTGCCAGCAGCCCGTTTCCGGACAGTGCCTACGAGCAGTACTTC. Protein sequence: CASSPFPDSAYEQYF.

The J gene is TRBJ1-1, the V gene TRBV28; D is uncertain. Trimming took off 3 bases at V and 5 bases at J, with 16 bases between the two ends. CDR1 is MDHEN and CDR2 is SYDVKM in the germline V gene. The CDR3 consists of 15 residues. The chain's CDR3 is CASSFPLSLFTEAFF. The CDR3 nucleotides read TGTGCCAGCAGTTTCCCCCTCAGCCTTTTTACTGAAGCTTTCTTT.

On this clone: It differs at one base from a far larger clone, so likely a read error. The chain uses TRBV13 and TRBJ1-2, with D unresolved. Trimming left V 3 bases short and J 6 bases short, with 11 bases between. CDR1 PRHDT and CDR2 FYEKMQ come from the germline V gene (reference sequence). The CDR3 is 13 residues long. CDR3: CASSFDTTHGYTF. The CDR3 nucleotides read TGTGCCAGCAGCTTCGACACGACACATGGCTACACCTTC.

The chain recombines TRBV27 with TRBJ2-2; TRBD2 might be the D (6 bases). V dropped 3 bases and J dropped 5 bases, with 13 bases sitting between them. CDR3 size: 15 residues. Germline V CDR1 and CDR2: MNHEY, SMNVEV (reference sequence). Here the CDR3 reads CASSLRDPMTGELFF. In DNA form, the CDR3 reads TGTGCCAGCAGTTTGCGGGACCCAATGACCGGGGAGCTGTTTTTT.

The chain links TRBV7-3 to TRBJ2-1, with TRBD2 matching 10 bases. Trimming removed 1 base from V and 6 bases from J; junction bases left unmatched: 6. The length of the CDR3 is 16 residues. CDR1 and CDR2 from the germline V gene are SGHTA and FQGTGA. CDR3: CASSLILSGRVNEQFF. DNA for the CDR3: TGTGCCAGCAGCTTAATTCTCAGCGGGAGGGTCAATGAGCAGTTCTTC.

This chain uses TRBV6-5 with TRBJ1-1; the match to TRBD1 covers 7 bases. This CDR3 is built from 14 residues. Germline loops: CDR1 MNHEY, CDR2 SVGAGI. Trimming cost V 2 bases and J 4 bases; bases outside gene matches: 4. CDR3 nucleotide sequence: TGTGCCAGCAGTTACAGACAGGGTAGCACTGAAGCTTTCTTT. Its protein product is CASSYRQGSTEAFF.

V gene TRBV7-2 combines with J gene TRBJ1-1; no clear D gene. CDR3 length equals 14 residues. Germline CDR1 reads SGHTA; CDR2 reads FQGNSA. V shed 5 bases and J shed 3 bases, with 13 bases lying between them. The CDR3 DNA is TGTGCCAGCAGCAAAACGGGCACCTACACTGAAGCTTTCTTT. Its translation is CASSKTGTYTEAFF. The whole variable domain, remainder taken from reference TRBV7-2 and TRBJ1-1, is GAGVSQSPSNKVTEKGKDVELRCDPISGHTALYWYRQSLGQGLEFLIYFQGNSAPDKSGLPSDRFSAERTGGSVSTLTIQRTQQEDSAVYLCASSKTGTYTEAFFGQGTRLTVV.

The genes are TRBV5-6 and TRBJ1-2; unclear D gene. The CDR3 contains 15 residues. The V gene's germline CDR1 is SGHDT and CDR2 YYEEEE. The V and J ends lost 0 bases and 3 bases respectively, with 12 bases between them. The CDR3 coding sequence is TGTGCCAGCAGCTTGGAACCGGGTGGGGACTATGGCTACACCTTC. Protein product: CASSLEPGGDYGYTF. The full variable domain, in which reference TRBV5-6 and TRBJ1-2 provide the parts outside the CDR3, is DAGVTQSPTHLIKTRGQQVTLRCSPKSGHDTVSWYQQALGQGPQFIFQYYEEEERQRGNFPDRFSGHQFPNYSSELNVNALLLGDSALYLCASSLEPGGDYGYTFGSGTRLTVV.

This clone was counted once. The CDR3 reads CASRPRGGLNTEAFF. Written as DNA, the CDR3 is TGTGCCAGCAGACCCCGGGGGGGCCTGAACACTGAAGCTTTCTTT. The V gene is TRBV13, the J gene TRBJ1-1; D is perhaps TRBD1 (6 bases). From germline, CDR1 is PRHDT and CDR2 FYEKMQ (reference sequence). V was pared by 6 bases and J by 0 bases, with 14 bases between. There are 15 residues in the CDR3.

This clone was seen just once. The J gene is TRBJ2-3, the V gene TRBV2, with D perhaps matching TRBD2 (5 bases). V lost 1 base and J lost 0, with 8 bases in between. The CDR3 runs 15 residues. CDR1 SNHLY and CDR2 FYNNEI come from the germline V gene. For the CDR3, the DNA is TGTGCCAGCAGTGAAGGGACTGCGAGCACAGATACGCAGTATTTT. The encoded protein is CASSEGTASTDTQYF.